Listed below are T cell receptor beta chains from one sample, sequenced in a study of blood T cell repertoires in COVID-19. Clones were read by immunoSEQ multiplex PCR, and TCRdb kept only the in-frame ones, dropping some. The profile shows about 160,000 clones, about 85% of them singletons. The source material was peripheral blood. Receptors originate from a woman between 55 and 75 years old with COVID-19, enrolled during active disease. Both conserved end residues are part of each CDR3. Fields, in order: CDR3 protein, CDR3 DNA, D gene, J gene, clone size, V gene. A D gene is named only where the DNA matches it firmly. Not all rows give a size; the values are once, few, many and, for expanded clones, a class.

CASSYSRQGNTEAFF	TGTGCCAGCAGTTACTCTAGGCAGGGGAATACTGAAGCTTTCTTT	-	TRBJ1-1	-	TRBV6-5
CASSLRGISGYTF	TGTGCCAGCAGCTTGCGGGGGATTTCTGGCTACACCTTC	-	TRBJ1-2	-	TRBV5-4
CASSQGLAGGSYNEQFF	TGTGCCAGCAGCCAAGGACTAGCGGGAGGCTCCTACAATGAGCAGTTCTTC	TRBD2	TRBJ2-1	-	TRBV3-1/TRBV3-2
CASSLASYYNEQFF	TGCGCCAGCAGCTTGGCGTCGTATTACAATGAGCAGTTCTTC	-	TRBJ2-1	-	TRBV5-1
CASSLRTSGRALTDTQYF	TGTGCCAGCAGCCTCCGGACTAGCGGGAGGGCCTTGACAGATACGCAGTATTTT	TRBD2	TRBJ2-3	-	TRBV11-2
CASSDPRGEAFF	TGTGCCAGCAGTGACCCAAGGGGGGAAGCTTTCTTT	-	TRBJ1-1	-	TRBV2
CASSLAGQAKGGYTF	TGTGCCAGCAGCTTAGCCGGACAGGCAAAGGGAGGCTACACCTTC	TRBD1	TRBJ1-2	-	TRBV7-9
CSVEEGWTEAFF	TGCAGCGTTGAGGAGGGTTGGACTGAAGCTTTCTTT	-	TRBJ1-1	-	TRBV29-1
CASSPGVMNTEAFF	TGCGCCAGCAGTCCCGGGGTCATGAACACTGAAGCTTTCTTT	-	TRBJ1-1	-	TRBV4-1
CASSPGTSGGAGTQYF	TGTGCCAGCAGCCCCGGGACTAGCGGGGGGGCGGGGACGCAGTATTTT	TRBD2	TRBJ2-3	-	TRBV7-2
CASSQEAGPGYNEQFF	TGTGCCAGCAGCCAAGAAGCGGGTCCCGGCTACAATGAGCAGTTCTTC	-	TRBJ2-1	-	TRBV4-2
CAISQGERGYTF	TGTGCCATCAGCCAGGGCGAGCGTGGCTACACCTTC	-	TRBJ1-2	-	TRBV10-3
CASSRQGNQPQHF	TGCGCCAGCAGCCGACAGGGCAATCAGCCCCAGCATTTT	-	TRBJ1-5	-	TRBV10-2
CASSDEANTEAFF	TGTGCCAGCAGTGATGAGGCAAACACTGAAGCTTTCTTT	-	TRBJ1-1	-	TRBV2
CATSSSLAGGNEQFF	TGTGCCACCAGCAGTTCACTAGCGGGAGGTAATGAGCAGTTCTTC	TRBD2	TRBJ2-1	-	TRBV15
CASSGTGAKQETQYF	TGTGCCAGCAGCGGGACAGGGGCCAAACAAGAGACCCAGTACTTC	TRBD1	TRBJ2-5	-	TRBV2
CASSLRGSNEQFF	TGTGCCAGCAGCCTGAGGGGGTCCAATGAGCAGTTCTTC	-	TRBJ2-1	-	TRBV13
CASSPRIRDSGNTIYF	TGTGCCAGCTCACCAAGGATCCGGGACTCTGGAAACACCATATATTTT	-	TRBJ1-3	-	TRBV18
CASSTTGTGYGYTF	TGTGCCAGTAGTACCACCGGGACAGGCTATGGCTACACCTTC	TRBD1	TRBJ1-2	-	TRBV19
CASSPGTSSYEQYF	TGTGCCAGCAGCCCCGGGACTAGCAGCTACGAGCAGTACTTC	TRBD2	TRBJ2-7	-	TRBV2
CASSDYRMRREKLFF	TGTGCCAGCAGTGATTATAGGATGCGGCGTGAAAAACTGTTTTTT	-	TRBJ1-4	-	TRBV6-1
CASSVRDTTNYGYTF	TGTGCCAGCAGCGTACGGGACACTACTAACTATGGCTACACCTTC	-	TRBJ1-2	-	TRBV9
CASSLTPASGAYNEQFF	TGTGCCAGCAGCTTAACACCGGCTAGCGGGGCTTACAATGAGCAGTTCTTC	TRBD2	TRBJ2-1	-	TRBV7-3
CASSERQGAGELFF	TGTGCCAGTAGTGAAAGACAGGGGGCCGGGGAGCTGTTTTTT	TRBD1	TRBJ2-2	once	TRBV19
CASSPQEGVGQPQHF	TGCGCCAGCAGCCCCCAAGAAGGAGTCGGTCAGCCCCAGCATTTT	-	TRBJ1-5	-	TRBV4-1
CASSQGPGYTF	TGTGCCAGCAGTCAGGGGCCTGGCTACACCTTC	-	TRBJ1-2	few	TRBV3-1/TRBV3-2
CASSLDGTIGEKLFF	TGCGCCAGCAGCTTGGACGGGACAATCGGTGAAAAACTGTTTTTT	-	TRBJ1-4	once	TRBV5-1
CASSSGTSGSRETQYF	TGCGCCAGCAGCTCCGGGACTAGCGGGAGTCGAGAGACCCAGTACTTC	TRBD2	TRBJ2-5	-	TRBV5-1
CASSEKLRGPGGTDTQYF	TGCGCCAGCAGTGAGAAACTCAGGGGACCGGGGGGCACGGATACGCAGTATTTT	-	TRBJ2-3	-	TRBV10-1
CASSYRQSPLHF	TGTGCCAGCAGTTACCGACAGTCACCCCTCCACTTT	-	TRBJ1-6	-	TRBV6-5
CASSPTATGGYTF	TGTGCCAGCAGCCCGACAGCAACTGGTGGCTACACCTTC	-	TRBJ1-2	-	TRBV5-4
CASSLGVAGTDTQYF	TGCGCCAGCAGCCTGGGGGTAGCGGGAACAGATACGCAGTATTTT	TRBD2	TRBJ2-3	-	TRBV4-1
CASSPPGGGYNEQFF	TGTGCCAGCAGCCCCCCCGGAGGCGGCTACAATGAGCAGTTCTTC	-	TRBJ2-1	-	TRBV7-3
CASSQARTSGTDTQYF	TGTGCCAGCAGCCAAGCCCGAACTAGCGGCACAGATACGCAGTATTTT	TRBD2	TRBJ2-3	-	TRBV14
CASSSGQGYQPQHF	TGTGCCAGCAGCTCGGGACAGGGCTATCAGCCCCAGCATTTT	TRBD1	TRBJ1-5	-	TRBV7-8
CASSPPDRELGGYTF	TGTGCCAGCAGCCCCCCCGACAGGGAATTGGGGGGCTACACCTTC	TRBD1	TRBJ1-2	-	TRBV7-9
CASSVAGGPTGELFF	TGTGCCAGCAGCGTAGCGGGGGGGCCAACCGGGGAGCTGTTTTTT	TRBD2	TRBJ2-2	few	TRBV9
CASSVLPQAEQYF	TGTGCCAGCAGCGTACTTCCCCAGGCCGAGCAGTACTTC	-	TRBJ2-7	-	TRBV9
CASSLDSGRARELFF	TGCGCCAGCAGCTTGGATAGCGGGAGGGCTAGGGAGCTGTTTTTT	TRBD2	TRBJ2-2	-	TRBV5-1
CASSRLGWTGKTEAFF	TGTGCCAGCAGCCGCCTGGGGTGGACAGGGAAGACTGAAGCTTTCTTT	TRBD1	TRBJ1-1	-	TRBV14